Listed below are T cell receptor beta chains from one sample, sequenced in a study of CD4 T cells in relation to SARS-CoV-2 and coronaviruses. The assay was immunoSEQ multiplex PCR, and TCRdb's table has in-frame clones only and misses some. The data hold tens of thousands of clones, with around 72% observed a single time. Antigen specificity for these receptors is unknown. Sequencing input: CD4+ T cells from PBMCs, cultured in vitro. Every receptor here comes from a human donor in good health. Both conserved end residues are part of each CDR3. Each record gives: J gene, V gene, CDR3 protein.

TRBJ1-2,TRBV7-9,CASFGQADLLYGYTF
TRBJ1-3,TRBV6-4,CASRGFRDLSGNTIYF
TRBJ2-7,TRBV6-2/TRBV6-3,CASSYGTSGTYEQYF
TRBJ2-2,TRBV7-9,CASSFSGGLDTGELFF
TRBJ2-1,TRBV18,CASSPRGPGDNEQFF
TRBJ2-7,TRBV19,CASGDRGKSYEQYF
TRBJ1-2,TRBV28,CASRTGDYGYTF
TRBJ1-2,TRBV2,CASSEGSYGYTF
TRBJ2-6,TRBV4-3,CASSQGTESAGANVLTF
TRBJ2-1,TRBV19,CASSMTFRKRGEQFF
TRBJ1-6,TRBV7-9,CASSLGDSGNSPLHF
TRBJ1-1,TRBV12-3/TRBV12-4,CASSKSTEAFF
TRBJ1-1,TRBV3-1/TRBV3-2,CASSPSGRTLFF
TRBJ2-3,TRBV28,CASSLPPGQVDTQYF
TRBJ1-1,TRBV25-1,CASSERWGRNTEAFF
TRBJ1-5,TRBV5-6,CASSPGQGAQHF
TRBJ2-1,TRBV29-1,CSVHARRDLSYNEQFF
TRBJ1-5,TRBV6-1,CASSEVWVGGQPQHF
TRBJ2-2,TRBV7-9,CASSLADSKYTGELFF
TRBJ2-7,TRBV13,CASSLGPATYEQYF
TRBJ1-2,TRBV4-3,CASSQDSRSYGYTF
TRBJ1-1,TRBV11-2,CASSFPSGQTNTEAFF
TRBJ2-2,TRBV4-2,CASSQRTGSNTGELFF
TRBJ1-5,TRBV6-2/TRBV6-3,CASSYTAVLQPQHF
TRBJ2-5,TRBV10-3,CAISVSTGTGETQYF
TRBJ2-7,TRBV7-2,CASSVVGQDYEQYF
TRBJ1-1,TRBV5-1,CASSLVRGQGNTEAFF
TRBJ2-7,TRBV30,CAWSVLVRDSYEQYF
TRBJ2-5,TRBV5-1,CASSLGVEGWRETQYF
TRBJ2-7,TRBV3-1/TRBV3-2,CASSQAPGMGYEQYF
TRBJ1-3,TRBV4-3,CASSQASGSGNTIYF
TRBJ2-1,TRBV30,CAWSGTGSNEQFF
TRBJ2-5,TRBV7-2,CASSSAGQQFETQYF
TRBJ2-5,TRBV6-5,CASRFGSQETQYF